Described below is a single T cell receptor beta chain sequence and its context. The antigen is undetermined. The data derive from a study of shared clonotypes between healthy human individuals. About the study: A donor's plate count was three for CD4 naive and three for CD4 memory; CD8 naive had two and CD8 memory one.

The V and J ends lost 1 base and 6 bases, in that order; junction bases with no gene match: 6. CDR1 is GTSNPN, CDR2 SVGIG, per germline (reference sequence). The CDR3 consists of 15 residues. Profiled with immunoSEQ multiplex PCR; TCRdb holds only in-frame clones, not every one. Of roughly 2.2 million clones listed, 85% to 95% are singletons. Only Caucasian adults living in Nashville, Tennessee made up the donor group. CD4+ cells yielded CD45RA+ naive and CD45RA-negative memory subsets. General study points: Shared clonotypes: approximately 5% naive CD4, roughly 3.5% naive CD8, about 2.5% memory CD4, under 0.45% memory CD8.

Sequencing input: naive CD4+ T cells from PBMCs. Specified subset: CD45RA+ positively selected. The genes are TRBV30 and TRBJ1-4; 9 nucleotides match TRBD1. The receptor's source is a man younger than 35 in good health. Some clones in this sample may be carry-over from other donors' samples. DNA for the CDR3: TGTGCCTGGAGTGGACACAGGGGGCGGGATGAAAAACTGTTTTTT. The encoded protein is CAWSGHRGRDEKLFF.